This T cell receptor (beta chain) comes out of a study of T cells in women clearing cervical HPV infection. About this clone: Read coverage stops 3 residues before the CDR3 terminus; the germline J gene supplies the remainder.

Germline CDR1 and CDR2: SGHTA and FQGNSA. The CDR3 is made up of 15 amino acids. Trimming removed 8 bases from V and 5 bases from J, with 22 bases in between. TCRdb's table, derived via immunoSEQ multiplex PCR, lists solely in-frame clones and lacks some. This table holds about 12,000 clones. This TCR was sampled from a woman aged 18 to 75 with a cervical HPV16 infection that either progressed to CIN3+ or cleared (not recorded which). Sequenced: blood buffy coat. The rearrangement uses TRBV7-2 and TRBJ2-7, with D maybe TRBD2 (6 bases). The CDR3 DNA, read in part, is TGTGCCAGCTCGATTTCCGGGACTCTAGTCCACGAG. It is translated as CASSISGTLVHE. The whole CDR3 reads CASSISGTLVHEQYF.